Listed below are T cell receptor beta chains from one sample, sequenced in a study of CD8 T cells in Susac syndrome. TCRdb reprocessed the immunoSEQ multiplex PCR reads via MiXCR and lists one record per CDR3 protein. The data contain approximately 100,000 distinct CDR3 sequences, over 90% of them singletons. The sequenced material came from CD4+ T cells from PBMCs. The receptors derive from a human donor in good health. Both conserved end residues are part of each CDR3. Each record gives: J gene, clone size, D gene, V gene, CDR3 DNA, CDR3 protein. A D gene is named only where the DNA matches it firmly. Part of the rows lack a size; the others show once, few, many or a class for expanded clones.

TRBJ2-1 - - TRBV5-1 TGCGCCAGCAGCTTGGGCGAACTAGGCCTTTACAATGAGCAGTTCTTC CASSLGELGLYNEQFF
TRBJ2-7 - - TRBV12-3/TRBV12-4 TGTGCCAGCAGTTACCCTGGGGGCGATGGGTACGAGCAGTACTTC CASSYPGGDGYEQYF
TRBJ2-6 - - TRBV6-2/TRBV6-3 TGTGCCACATCTGGGGCCAACGTCCTGACTTTC CATSGANVLTF
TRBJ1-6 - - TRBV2 TGTGCCAGCAGAGGGACCGAGAGCTCCTATAATTCACCCCTCCACTTT CASRGTESSYNSPLHF
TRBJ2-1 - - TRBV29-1 TGCAGCGTTGAAGGGGTGGACAGCTTCAGTTACAATGAGCAGTTCTTC CSVEGVDSFSYNEQFF
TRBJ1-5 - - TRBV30 TGTGCCTGGGGACTTGGGAGAGATCAGCCCCAGCATTTT CAWGLGRDQPQHF
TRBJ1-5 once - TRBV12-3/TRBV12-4 TGTGCCAGCAGTTTTACGGGTTTGTTTCAGCCCCAGCATTTT CASSFTGLFQPQHF
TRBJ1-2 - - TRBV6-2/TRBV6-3 TGTGCCAGCAGCTACCCCGGGACACGGAACTATGGCTACACCTTC CASSYPGTRNYGYTF
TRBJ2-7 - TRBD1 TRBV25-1 TGTGCCAGCAGTGGCAGGGGGTATGGCACCTACGAGCAGTACTTC CASSGRGYGTYEQYF
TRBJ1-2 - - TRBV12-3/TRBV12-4 TGTGCCAGCAGTTCTGGCAGGACGTGGAATGGCTACACCTTC CASSSGRTWNGYTF
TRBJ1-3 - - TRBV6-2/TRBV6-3 TGTGCCAGCAGTTACGGGGGCTCTGGAAACACCATATATTTT CASSYGGSGNTIYF
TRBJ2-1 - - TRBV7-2 TGTGCCAGCAGCTTAGCTAGGGCGCCGGTCTACAATGAGCAGTTCTTC CASSLARAPVYNEQFF
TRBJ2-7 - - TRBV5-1 TGCGCCAGCAGCAACACAGGGACCAGCTACGAGCAGTACTTC CASSNTGTSYEQYF
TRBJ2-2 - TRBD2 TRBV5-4 TGTGCCAGCAGCTGGGCATGGGACTCGAGCGGGGCTACTGGGGAGCTGTTTTTT CASSWAWDSSGATGELFF
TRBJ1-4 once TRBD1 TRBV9 TGTGCCAGCAGCGGCCAGGACAGGTCAGGGCTGTTTTTT CASSGQDRSGLFF
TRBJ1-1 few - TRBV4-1 TGCGCCAGCAGCCAAGCGGGGGGCAGGGAGAACACTGAAGCTTTCTTT CASSQAGGRENTEAFF